This entry lists 17 T cell receptor beta chains sequenced from one sample in a study of Graves' ophthalmopathy and Graves' hyperthyroidism. Beta-chain TCR CDR3 regions were amplified from RNA transcripts. After a first-round RT-PCR with HTBI primers, a second-round multiplex PCR was run. TCRdb independently ran MiXCR on the multiplex PCR reads; one entry per CDR3 protein. This table holds 35,000 to 50,000 distinct CDR3 sequences, approximately 55% found once. The material sequenced was peripheral blood. The receptors stem from an adult woman with stable Graves' hyperthyroidism.

The sample holds many counts of this clonotype. This chain links TRBV28 with TRBJ1-2, with 10 bases aligning to TRBD1. Germline CDR1 and CDR2: MDHEN and SYDVKM. J gave up 7 bases and V 6 bases, and 5 bases lay outside the gene matches. The CDR3 has 13 residues. This chain's CDR3 is CASRRQGAGGYTF. The CDR3 nucleotides are TGTGCCAGCAGGCGACAGGGGGCGGGTGGCTACACCTTC.

Details on this clonotype: A read error is possible here, since a much larger clone lies one base away. The rearrangement uses TRBV29-1 and TRBJ2-7; 8 bases fit TRBD1. V shed 7 bases and J 5 bases; nucleotides not matched to a gene: 10. The CDR3 is 13 residues long. The V gene's germline CDR1 is SQVTM and CDR2 ANQGSEA. DNA of the CDR3: TGCAGCGACGGGGGACAGGAGTTCAACGAGCAGTACTTC. As protein: CSDGGQEFNEQYF.

This clonotype was observed many times. V is TRBV9 and J is TRBJ1-3, with D maybe TRBD1 (5 bases). V lost 2 bases and J 2 bases, leaving 11 bases between the germline ends. CDR3 length: 15 amino acids. In germline, CDR1 is SGDLS, CDR2 YYNGEE. Here the CDR3 reads CASSVDGATGNTIYF. Here the CDR3 DNA reads TGTGCCAGCAGCGTCGACGGGGCCACTGGAAACACCATATATTTT.

The chain recombines TRBV7-2 with TRBJ2-5; D perhaps matches TRBD2 (5 bases). Germline V CDR1 and CDR2: SGHTA, FQGNSA. V lost 5 bases to trimming and J lost 4 bases, with 14 bases between them. CDR3 length equals 14 residues. Here the CDR3 reads CASSQDLAGETQYF. In DNA form, the CDR3 reads TGTGCCAGCAGCCAAGATCTCGCGGGAGAGACCCAGTACTTC. Full variable domain (missing parts from reference TRBV7-2 and TRBJ2-5): GAGVSQSPSNKVTEKGKDVELRCDPISGHTALYWYRQSLGQGLEFLIYFQGNSAPDKSGLPSDRFSAERTGGSVSTLTIQRTQQEDSAVYLCASSQDLAGETQYFGPGTRLLVL.

This clonotype was observed many times. The rearrangement uses TRBV12-3 or TRBV12-4 and TRBJ1-1, with D hard to call. The CDR3 consists of 13 residues. Trimming left V 6 bases short and J 6 bases short, with 14 bases between. CDR3 nucleotides: TGTGCCAGCAGGTTGGATAGGCCCGCTGAAGCTTTCTTT. Residues: CASRLDRPAEAFF.

This clonotype was found once. This chain uses TRBV7-9 with TRBJ2-7; D may be TRBD1 or TRBD2 (5 bases each). Trimming removed 2 bases from V and 2 bases from J, with 10 bases in between. CDR3 length: 14 amino acids. From germline, CDR1 is SEHNR and CDR2 FQNEAQ (reference sequence). The CDR3 DNA sequence: TGTGCCAGCAGCTTAAATGGGGGTCCCTACGAGCAGTACTTC. Protein sequence: CASSLNGGPYEQYF.

The rearrangement joins TRBV29-1 to TRBJ2-5, with TRBD1 as a possible D gene (6 bases). The V end was cut by 6 bases, the J end by 0 bases, with 8 bases between. The CDR3 contains 12 residues. Looked up from germline, CDR1 is SQVTM and CDR2 is ANQGSEA. CDR3 bases: TGCAGCGTGGGACACAACCAAGAGACCCAGTACTTC. Amino acids: CSVGHNQETQYF.

Sample share makes this clonotype medium-sized (0.01 to 0.1%). This rearrangement joins TRBV29-1 to TRBJ2-5; 8 bases map to TRBD2. CDR1 and CDR2 from the germline V gene are SQVTM and ANQGSEA. The junction had 8 bases not matched to a gene; V was cut back by 4 bases and J by 4 bases. This CDR3 is built from 14 residues. The CDR3, as DNA: TGCAGCGTTGTGGGCAGCGGGAGTAGAGAGACCCAGTACTTC. Translating it yields CSVVGSGSRETQYF.

The rearrangement links TRBV4-1 to TRBJ1-2; TRBD1 aligns across 11 bases. Germline loops: CDR1 MGHRA, CDR2 YSYEKL. J gave up 4 bases and V 0 bases, and 4 bases lay outside the gene matches. The CDR3 contains 16 residues. CDR3 DNA sequence: TGCGCCAGCAGCCAAGATTTGGGGACAGGGGGCTATGGCTACACCTTC. Protein sequence: CASSQDLGTGGYGYTF.

This clonotype was detected many times. J is TRBJ2-7 and V is TRBV29-1; D is possibly TRBD1 (5 bases). Germline V gene lookup returns CDR1 SQVTM and CDR2 ANQGSEA. Trimming left V 3 bases short and J 4 bases short, with 7 bases between. This CDR3 is 11 amino acids long. CDR3 region: CSVDQGYEQYF. DNA of the CDR3: TGCAGCGTTGACCAGGGATACGAGCAGTACTTC.

To note about this clonotype: The junction shows a germline mismatch at one end, possibly a read error. V and J are TRBV10-3 and TRBJ1-6; D is unclear. CDR3 size: 14 residues. Germline V gene lookup returns CDR1 ENHRY and CDR2 SYGVKD. CDR3 DNA: TGTGCCAGCAGTGAAGCCTTCGGCTATTCACCCCTCCACTTT. This codes for CASSEAFGYSPLHF.

This rearrangement joins TRBV19 to TRBJ2-7, with D possibly TRBD1 on 8 matching bases. Germline V lookup: CDR1 LNHDA, CDR2 SQIVND (reference sequence). The CDR3 is 15 residues long. Trimming took 8 bases from V and 5 from J, leaving 22 bases between them. CDR3: CASRAAGGGSDEQYF. CDR3 DNA sequence: TGTGCCAGTCGAGCCGCAGGGGGCGGGAGCGACGAGCAGTACTTC.

This clonotype was detected a few times. This chain connects TRBV7-3 to TRBJ1-2; the D gene is possibly TRBD1 (6 bases). The germline CDR1 and CDR2 sequences are SGHTA and FQGTGA. This CDR3 is built from 11 residues. V lost 6 bases to trimming and J lost 8 bases, with 10 bases between them. The CDR3 bases are TGTGCCAGCAGTTCTGACAGGGGCTACACCTTC. It yields the protein CASSSDRGYTF.

Comments on this clonotype: The junction departs from the called germline gene at one end, perhaps through a read error. This rearrangement joins TRBV5-1 to TRBJ2-5, with D possibly matching TRBD2 (6 bases). The CDR3 contains 14 residues. The germline V gene has CDR1 SGHRS and CDR2 YFSETQ. The CDR3 region is CASSLGGYQETQYF. The CDR3 nucleotides are TGTGCCAGCAGCTTGGGGGGATACCAAGAGACCCAGTACTTC.

This clonotype was counted a single time. This chain links TRBV6-1 with TRBJ2-3; the match to TRBD2 covers 10 bases. V was clipped by 5 bases and J by 1 base; unmatched bases: 0. CDR3 length: 14 amino acids. The germline gives CDR1 MNHNS, CDR2 SASEGT. The CDR3 nucleotides read TGTGCCAGCAGTACTAGCGGGGGCACAGATACGCAGTATTTT. It is translated as CASSTSGGTDTQYF.

Sample share makes this clonotype medium-sized. The V and J genes are TRBV7-6 and TRBJ2-2; D might be TRBD1 (5 bases). CDR3 size: 13 residues. V was cut by 5 bases and J by 5 bases, with 9 bases left in between. Germline V lookup: CDR1 SGHVS, CDR2 FNYEAQ. The CDR3 protein is CASSVTGTGELFF. The CDR3 DNA is TGTGCCAGCAGCGTTACAGGAACCGGGGAGCTGTTTTTT.

V usage is TRBV25-1 and J usage is TRBJ2-5; 10 positions match TRBD2. Germline CDR1 is MGHDK and CDR2 is SYGVNS. Unmatched junction bases numbered 21, after V lost 6 bases and J lost 5 bases. The length of the CDR3 is 19 residues. The CDR3 DNA sequence: TGTGCCAGCAGCTACCCAGGGAGGGTTAGGCTAGCGGGAGAGGAGACCCAGTACTTC. Its translation is CASSYPGRVRLAGEETQYF. Full variable domain (missing parts from reference TRBV25-1 and TRBJ2-5): EADIYQTPRYLVIGTGKKITLECSQTMGHDKMYWYQQDPGMELHLIHYSYGVNSTEKGDLSSESTVSRIRTEHFPLTLESARPSHTSQYLCASSYPGRVRLAGEETQYFGPGTRLLVL.